A selection of T cell receptor beta chains follows, all from one sample in a study of blood T cell repertoires in COVID-19. The protocol was immunoSEQ multiplex PCR, while the TCRdb copy is restricted to in-frame clones and leaves out a portion. Here the sample spans more than 150,000 clones, roughly 81% being singletons. Material for sequencing was peripheral blood. The receptors come from an elderly woman with COVID-19, enrolled during active disease. Both conserved end residues are part of each CDR3. The D gene is left open where the match is weak. Rows may omit the clone size; those that give it use once, few, many or a size class.

d_call	clone_size	v_call	j_call	cdr3_aa	cdr3_nt
TRBD1	NA	TRBV19	TRBJ2-5	CASSAKTGGLQETQYF	TGTGCCAGTAGTGCTAAAACAGGGGGCCTGCAAGAGACCCAGTACTTC
NA	NA	TRBV9	TRBJ2-7	CASSSREGGGPYEQYF	TGTGCCAGCAGCTCCCGAGAGGGCGGGGGCCCCTACGAGCAGTACTTC
TRBD1	NA	TRBV28	TRBJ1-1	CASSHLFVGQENTEAFF	TGTGCCAGCAGCCACCTGTTTGTGGGACAGGAGAACACTGAAGCTTTCTTT
TRBD2	NA	TRBV19	TRBJ2-1	CASSRTGTSYGEQFF	TGTGCCAGTAGTAGAACCGGGACTAGTTACGGTGAGCAGTTCTTC
NA	NA	TRBV2	TRBJ2-1	CANGFGYYNEQFF	TGTGCCAACGGGTTCGGATACTACAATGAGCAGTTCTTC
NA	few	TRBV25-1	TRBJ1-1	CASSGGGLAFF	TGTGCCAGCAGTGGGGGGGGTCTTGCTTTCTTT
TRBD1	NA	TRBV7-8	TRBJ1-2	CASSWDSYGYTF	TGTGCCAGCAGCTGGGACAGCTATGGCTACACCTTC
TRBD2	few	TRBV19	TRBJ2-5	CASSVRLAGGTQYF	TGTGCCAGTAGTGTCCGACTAGCGGGAGGAACCCAGTACTTC
NA	NA	TRBV27	TRBJ1-2	CASSSTPGLNYGYTF	TGTGCCAGCAGTTCTACCCCCGGACTAAACTATGGCTACACCTTC
TRBD1	NA	TRBV7-8	TRBJ2-1	CASSPDRDRQFF	TGTGCCAGCAGCCCAGACCGGGACAGGCAGTTCTTC
NA	once	TRBV28	TRBJ1-2	CASSPGGGPRYGYTF	TGTGCCAGCAGTCCCGGGGGGGGGCCCCGCTATGGCTACACCTTC
NA	NA	TRBV11-2	TRBJ2-1	CASSLLYRDLYNEQFF	TGTGCCAGCAGCTTACTTTACAGAGATTTATACAATGAGCAGTTCTTC
TRBD1	NA	TRBV7-6	TRBJ2-7	CASSPPTGTGAYEQYF	TGTGCCAGCAGCCCACCGACCGGGACAGGGGCTTACGAGCAGTACTTC
TRBD2	NA	TRBV5-1	TRBJ2-1	CASSLDAGDAYNEQFF	TGCGCCAGCAGCTTGGACGCGGGAGACGCCTACAATGAGCAGTTCTTC
NA	many	TRBV7-9	TRBJ2-1	CASSLVNTMANEQFF	TGTGCCAGCAGCTTAGTCAACACTATGGCCAATGAGCAGTTCTTC
NA	NA	TRBV19	TRBJ1-2	CASTPQRGHYGYTF	TGTGCCAGTACCCCCCAGCGGGGTCACTATGGCTACACCTTC
NA	NA	TRBV30	TRBJ2-7	CAWSVLGYEQYF	TGTGCCTGGAGTGTACTCGGCTACGAGCAGTACTTC
NA	few	TRBV2	TRBJ2-6	CASSEALLSSGANVLTF	TGTGCCAGCAGTGAAGCGCTTCTCAGCTCTGGGGCCAACGTCCTGACTTTC
TRBD2	NA	TRBV28	TRBJ2-7	CASSLGGFAGGDEQYF	TGTGCCAGCAGTTTGGGCGGTTTTGCGGGAGGGGACGAGCAGTACTTC
TRBD1	NA	TRBV24-1	TRBJ2-1	CATSDPGQGQYNEQFF	TGTGCCACCAGTGATCCAGGACAGGGACAATACAATGAGCAGTTCTTC
NA	NA	TRBV6-9	TRBJ2-1	CASTPRWEPSSYNEQFF	TGTGCCAGCACCCCAAGGTGGGAGCCCAGCTCCTACAATGAGCAGTTCTTC
TRBD1	NA	TRBV23-1	TRBJ2-6	CASSQVRTGDYSGANVLTF	TGCGCCAGCAGTCAAGTACGGACAGGGGATTACTCTGGGGCCAACGTCCTGACTTTC
TRBD1	NA	TRBV9	TRBJ1-1	CASSFTGGDTEAFF	TGTGCCAGCAGCTTTACAGGGGGCGACACTGAAGCTTTCTTT
TRBD2	NA	TRBV2	TRBJ2-2	CASSEWLAGIGELFF	TGTGCCAGCAGTGAATGGCTAGCGGGGATCGGGGAGCTGTTTTTT
NA	NA	TRBV19	TRBJ2-3	CASSPTSTDTQYF	TGTGCCAGTAGTCCGACTAGCACAGATACGCAGTATTTT
TRBD1	NA	TRBV5-4	TRBJ1-1	CASSARTGRNTEAFF	TGTGCCAGCAGCGCCCGGACAGGAAGGAACACTGAAGCTTTCTTT
NA	NA	TRBV4-1	TRBJ2-7	CASSQGPPPYEQYF	TGCGCCAGCAGCCAAGGGCCGCCGCCCTACGAGCAGTACTTC
TRBD1	few	TRBV28	TRBJ1-2	CASSYRGTVYGYTF	TGTGCCAGCAGCTATCGTGGGACAGTCTATGGCTACACCTTC
NA	once	TRBV3-1/TRBV3-2	TRBJ1-3	CASSQATGPGNTIYF	TGTGCCAGCAGCCAAGCAACAGGGCCTGGAAACACCATATATTTT
NA	NA	TRBV3-1/TRBV3-2	TRBJ2-5	CASSQEGLLYQETQYF	TGTGCCAGCAGCCAAGAAGGACTACTGTACCAAGAGACCCAGTACTTC
NA	NA	TRBV18	TRBJ2-7	CASSPVMGLVEQYF	TGTGCCAGCTCACCGGTAATGGGCCTGGTTGAGCAGTACTTC
NA	NA	TRBV2	TRBJ1-5	CASRSGGHQPQHF	TGTGCCAGCAGGTCGGGGGGCCATCAGCCCCAGCATTTT
TRBD2	NA	TRBV27	TRBJ2-2	CASRPRLAATGELFF	TGTGCCAGCAGGCCAAGACTAGCGGCCACCGGGGAGCTGTTTTTT
TRBD2	NA	TRBV11-2	TRBJ2-3	CASSYTSGVGTDTQYF	TGTGCCAGCAGCTATACTAGCGGGGTTGGCACAGATACGCAGTATTTT
NA	NA	TRBV6-1	TRBJ2-4	CASSAEGRGALAKNIQYF	TGTGCCAGCAGTGCCGAAGGCAGGGGAGCCCTAGCCAAAAACATTCAGTACTTC
NA	once	TRBV6-5	TRBJ2-1	CASSPEVAGTNEQFF	TGTGCCAGCAGCCCCGAGGTCGCTGGAACCAATGAGCAGTTCTTC
TRBD1	few	TRBV6-2/TRBV6-3	TRBJ1-5	CASSYQGQVGNQPQHF	TGTGCCAGCAGTTACCAGGGACAGGTTGGCAATCAGCCCCAGCATTTT
TRBD2	NA	TRBV18	TRBJ2-7	CASSTAGGAYEQYF	TGTGCCAGCTCCACGGCGGGAGGAGCCTACGAGCAGTACTTC
TRBD1	NA	TRBV28	TRBJ1-4	CASSLFWKGQGALGKLFF	TGTGCCAGCAGTTTATTCTGGAAGGGTCAGGGGGCGCTGGGAAAACTGTTTTTT
NA	NA	TRBV14	TRBJ1-6	CASSQTSGGRSPLHF	TGTGCCAGCAGCCAAACATCGGGGGGGCGTTCACCCCTCCACTTT
NA	NA	TRBV7-2	TRBJ2-7	CASSGGGPYEQYF	TGTGCCAGCAGCGGAGGGGGCCCCTACGAGCAGTACTTC
NA	NA	TRBV24-1	TRBJ1-5	CATSPAGEGQPQHF	TGTGCCACCAGTCCCGCAGGGGAAGGTCAGCCCCAGCATTTT
NA	NA	TRBV27	TRBJ1-6	CASSFIFGEGSYNSPLHF	TGTGCCAGCAGTTTTATATTCGGGGAAGGCTCCTATAATTCACCCCTCCACTTT
NA	NA	TRBV16	TRBJ1-1	CASSRRSDGEAFF	TGTGCCAGCAGCAGGAGGTCCGACGGCGAAGCTTTCTTT
NA	once	TRBV27	TRBJ2-7	CASSLQTASYEQYF	TGTGCCAGCAGTTTACAGACAGCATCCTACGAGCAGTACTTC
NA	few	TRBV27	TRBJ1-1	CASSLYPGDTEAFF	TGTGCCAGCAGTTTATATCCGGGAGACACTGAAGCTTTCTTT
NA	NA	TRBV5-6	TRBJ1-6	CASSLAGGPSYNSPLHF	TGTGCCAGCAGCTTGGCTGGAGGCCCATCCTATAATTCACCCCTCCACTTT
TRBD1	NA	TRBV29-1	TRBJ1-1	CSVSLQGPTEAFF	TGCAGCGTCTCTTTACAGGGGCCCACTGAAGCTTTCTTT
NA	few	TRBV5-1	TRBJ1-3	CASSLFQGISGNTIYF	TGCGCCAGCAGCTTGTTCCAGGGTATCTCTGGAAACACCATATATTTT
TRBD1	NA	TRBV6-1	TRBJ1-2	CASSEIRRGQGGDGYTF	TGTGCCAGCAGTGAAATTAGGAGGGGACAGGGAGGTGATGGCTACACCTTC
NA	once	TRBV7-9	TRBJ1-2	CASSGEGVLGYTF	TGTGCCAGCTCTGGGGAGGGGGTACTTGGCTACACCTTC
NA	once	TRBV5-1	TRBJ1-5	CASSPSGDSNQPQHF	TGCGCCAGCAGCCCCAGTGGTGATAGCAATCAGCCCCAGCATTTT
TRBD2	NA	TRBV6-5	TRBJ2-7	CAIAGTTSYEQYF	TGTGCCATCGCCGGGACTACCTCCTACGAGCAGTACTTC